This T cell receptor (beta chain) was recorded in a study of cytomegalovirus exposure and HLA in healthy donors. General study results and limits: In vitro confirmation showed three CMV-associated chains to be CMV antigen specific. It was about 180 TCR beta chains that were listed as cytomegalovirus-associated.

Regarding this clone: Its antigen is unidentified.

The CDR3 has 14 amino acids. Germline values: CDR1 MDHEN, CDR2 SYDVKM. Trimming removed 3 bases from V and 1 base from J, with 9 bases in between. PCR was performed using 60 Vbeta and 13 Jbeta primers. Assay used: immunoSEQ multiplex PCR; TCRdb lists only in-frame clones, some missing. Here the sample spans approximately 72,000 clones, approximately 78% being singletons. The specimen sequenced was PBMCs. The chain uses TRBV28 and TRBJ1-1; D may be TRBD1 (6 bases). The receptor comes from a man aged 18 to 29 in good health and CMV-seronegative. CDR3 nucleotide sequence: TGTGCCAGCAGTTTCTCGGACAGGAACACTGAAGCTTTCTTT. Its protein is CASSFSDRNTEAFF.